These T cell receptor beta chains were read from a single sample in a study of OX40 agonist ivuxolimab in advanced cancers. Method: immunoSEQ multiplex PCR; TCRdb's copy keeps in-frame clones and lacks some. This sample carries tens of thousands of clones, under 90% of them seen once, and the ten largest clones take around 1.5%. Sequenced material: CD4+ or CD8+ T cells sorted from blood, taken in a trial of the OX40 agonist ivuxolimab. These receptors came from an adult with an advanced solid tumor such as melanoma, head and neck, liver or kidney cancer. The CDR3 runs from the conserved cysteine through the conserved F or W. D genes are given only for firm matches. Clone size is not always given. Where it is, it says once, few, many or a class for expanded clones.

clone_size	d_call	v_call	j_call	cdr3_nt	cdr3_aa
-	-	TRBV5-4	TRBJ2-1	TGTGCCAGCAGCCCAGGACTCACTAGTGAGCAGTTCTTC	CASSPGLTSEQFF
once	TRBD2	TRBV25-1	TRBJ2-7	TGTGCCGGCAGTGACATAGCGGGGCGAAGCTCCTACGAGCAGTACTTC	CAGSDIAGRSSYEQYF
-	TRBD2	TRBV7-2	TRBJ2-1	TGTGCCAGCAGTATTAGCGGGGGGGCTTCCTACAATGAGCAGTTCTTC	CASSISGGASYNEQFF
-	-	TRBV10-3	TRBJ1-2	TGTGCCATCAGTCTAACAGGGACTGACTACACCTTC	CAISLTGTDYTF
-	-	TRBV7-9	TRBJ2-3	TGTGCCAGCAACCCCAGAGCAGCAGATACGCAGTATTTT	CASNPRAADTQYF
-	-	TRBV7-9	TRBJ1-5	TGTGCCAGCAGCTTAGAGGGTCCAAGGCAGCCCCAGCATTTT	CASSLEGPRQPQHF
few	TRBD1	TRBV9	TRBJ1-4	TGTGCCAGCAGCCTTCAGGGGGAGCGTGAAAAACTGTTTTTT	CASSLQGEREKLFF
few	-	TRBV29-1	TRBJ1-4	TGCAGCGTTGATGCCCCGGGACGGCCAACTAATGAAAAACTGTTTTTT	CSVDAPGRPTNEKLFF
-	TRBD1	TRBV30	TRBJ2-5	TGTGCCTGGAGCGGTCCCCGGACAGGACAAGAGACCCAGTACTTC	CAWSGPRTGQETQYF
-	-	TRBV2	TRBJ1-5	TGTGCCAGCAGTGAACAGGGGAGTGGAGGGCAGCCCCAGCATTTT	CASSEQGSGGQPQHF
few	TRBD1	TRBV28	TRBJ1-2	TGTGCCAGCAGTCTACGACAGGGTAGCTATGGCTACACCTTC	CASSLRQGSYGYTF
once	-	TRBV5-1	TRBJ2-1	TGCGCCAGCAGTCCAGGGGCGCACGGCTACAATGAGCAGTTCTTC	CASSPGAHGYNEQFF
-	TRBD1	TRBV2	TRBJ1-4	TGTGCCAGCAGTAAGAGACAGGGCGCAACTAATGAAAAACTGTTTTTT	CASSKRQGATNEKLFF
-	TRBD2	TRBV7-2	TRBJ2-1	TGTGCCAGCAGCCGCGGACTAGAACTTTACAATGAGCAGTTCTTC	CASSRGLELYNEQFF
-	-	TRBV4-3	TRBJ1-2	TGCGCCAGCAGCCAAGAGAGGGGGGCTAACTATGGCTACACCTTC	CASSQERGANYGYTF
-	-	TRBV29-1	TRBJ1-1	TGCAGCGTTTCGGACACTGAAGCTTTCTTT	CSVSDTEAFF
-	-	TRBV18	TRBJ2-7	TGTGCCAGCTCCCTTTCTTTTGATACCTACGAGCAGTACTTC	CASSLSFDTYEQYF
-	-	TRBV28	TRBJ1-1	TGTGCCACTTACCCGCCCGGGAGAATAGTGAACACTGAAGCTTTCTTT	CATYPPGRIVNTEAFF
-	TRBD1	TRBV28	TRBJ1-6	TGTGCCAGCAGTTTAGGCGGGACAGGGGGTTCCCCCCTCCACTTT	CASSLGGTGGSPLHF
few	-	TRBV7-9	TRBJ2-1	TGTGCCAGCAGCTTTCCGGTGGGTGAGCAGTTCTTC	CASSFPVGEQFF
-	-	TRBV5-1	TRBJ1-3	TGCGCCAGCAGCGAGGTAGGCAGCTCTGGAAACACCATATATTTT	CASSEVGSSGNTIYF
-	-	TRBV18	TRBJ2-5	TGTGCCAGCTCACTGGGTCAGGAGACCCAGTACTTC	CASSLGQETQYF
-	TRBD1	TRBV5-4	TRBJ2-2	TGTGCCAGCAGCTTGCCGGGACAGCGCTCCACCGGGGAGCTGTTTTTT	CASSLPGQRSTGELFF